This T cell receptor beta chain is drawn from a study of blood T cell repertoires in COVID-19. In the source study's methods: How many nucleated cells were present was estimated from reference gene primer amplification. Profiling relied on immunoSEQ multiplex PCR, and the TCRdb table lists in-frame clones only, not all of them. D and trimming were read from the DNA, whereas the V and J calls and clone size are those reported in that table. The sample has about 410,000 clones; over 75% are singletons. Germline V CDR1 and CDR2: SGHTA, FQGNSA. The CDR3 runs 15 residues. Trimming stripped 2 bases from V and 0 bases from J, with 11 bases between.

The chain couples TRBV7-2 to TRBJ2-7; a weak D match, TRBD2 (6 bases). This sequence originates from a woman in her forties with COVID-19, enrolled during active disease. The specimen sequenced was peripheral blood. The DNA of the CDR3 is TGTGCCAGCAGCTTACGGGCGGGGAGCTCCTACGAGCAGTACTTC. It yields the protein CASSLRAGSSYEQYF.